Listed below are T cell receptor beta chains from one sample, sequenced in a study of beta chain features in type 1 diabetes. The protocol was immunoSEQ multiplex PCR, while the TCRdb copy is restricted to in-frame clones and leaves out a portion. This table holds 600,000 to 700,000 clones, approximately 13% found once. Sequenced input: naive CD4+ T cells from blood. These receptors all stem from a man aged 25 to 45 with type 1 diabetes. The CDR3 runs from the conserved cysteine through the conserved F or W. D genes are given only for firm matches. Only part of the rows carry a size: once, few, many, or a class if the clone is expanded.

V: TRBV7-2; J: TRBJ1-1; D: -; size: -; CDR3: CASSPNGVLNTEAFF; DNA: TGTGCCAGCAGCCCCAATGGGGTGTTGAACACTGAAGCTTTCTTT
V: TRBV7-9; J: TRBJ2-7; D: TRBD1; size: -; CDR3: CASSFSGQFYEQYF; DNA: TGTGCCAGCAGCTTCTCGGGACAGTTCTACGAGCAGTACTTC
V: TRBV10-3; J: TRBJ2-5; D: -; size: few; CDR3: CAISDRGIGETQYF; DNA: TGTGCCATCAGTGACCGGGGTATTGGAGAGACCCAGTACTTC
V: TRBV7-9; J: TRBJ2-7; D: TRBD2; size: -; CDR3: CASSKTSGGDTYEQYF; DNA: TGTGCCAGCAGCAAGACTAGCGGGGGGGATACCTACGAGCAGTACTTC
V: TRBV7-8; J: TRBJ2-1; D: -; size: few; CDR3: CASCKSYNEQFF; DNA: TGTGCCAGTTGTAAAAGTTACAATGAGCAGTTCTTC
V: TRBV11-2; J: TRBJ2-3; D: -; size: once; CDR3: CASSSRLDRPDTQYF; DNA: TGTGCCAGCAGCAGTAGACTAGACAGACCAGATACGCAGTATTTT
V: TRBV6-4; J: TRBJ2-5; D: TRBD1; size: -; CDR3: CASSPGTAQETQYF; DNA: TGTGCCAGCAGCCCCGGGACAGCACAAGAGACCCAGTACTTC
V: TRBV6-6; J: TRBJ1-5; D: -; size: -; CDR3: CASSTDRARNQPQHF; DNA: TGTGCCAGCAGCACAGATAGGGCGCGGAATCAGCCCCAGCATTTT
V: TRBV11-2; J: TRBJ2-2; D: -; size: few; CDR3: CASSLSGTPITTGELFF; DNA: TGTGCCAGCAGCTTATCCGGGACACCCATAACGACCGGGGAGCTGTTTTTT
V: TRBV30; J: TRBJ1-3; D: -; size: few; CDR3: CAWGERGNTIYF; DNA: TGTGCCTGGGGGGAGAGAGGAAACACCATATATTTT
V: TRBV10-1; J: TRBJ2-3; D: -; size: few; CDR3: CASSELVWGGGTQYF; DNA: TGCGCCAGCAGTGAACTTGTTTGGGGAGGTGGTACGCAGTATTTT
V: TRBV2; J: TRBJ2-3; D: -; size: few; CDR3: CASSETEDTQYF; DNA: TGTGCCAGCAGTGAAACGGAAGATACGCAGTATTTT
V: TRBV5-4; J: TRBJ1-6; D: -; size: -; CDR3: CATAGEGGNSPLHF; DNA: TGTGCCACCGCCGGAGAGGGGGGAAATTCACCCCTCCACTTT
V: TRBV5-1; J: TRBJ1-1; D: -; size: few; CDR3: CASSLVANTEAFF; DNA: TGCGCCAGCAGCTTGGTAGCGAACACTGAAGCTTTCTTT
V: TRBV7-2; J: TRBJ2-5; D: -; size: few; CDR3: CASSTRQIQETQYF; DNA: TGTGCCAGCAGCACAAGACAGATCCAAGAGACCCAGTACTTC
V: TRBV5-1; J: TRBJ2-6; D: -; size: few; CDR3: CASSVSPLAGANVLTF; DNA: TGCGCCAGCAGCGTGTCCCCCTTGGCTGGGGCCAACGTCCTGACTTTC
V: TRBV5-6; J: TRBJ2-3; D: -; size: few; CDR3: CASSYEPQGTDTQYF; DNA: TGTGCCAGCAGCTACGAACCACAGGGAACAGATACGCAGTATTTT
V: TRBV7-9; J: TRBJ2-7; D: -; size: -; CDR3: CASSPSGLGEKSYEQYF; DNA: TGTGCCAGCAGCCCGTCGGGGCTAGGGGAAAAATCCTACGAGCAGTACTTC
V: TRBV5-1; J: TRBJ2-7; D: -; size: -; CDR3: CAISKGRDEQYF; DNA: TGCGCCATCTCGAAGGGGAGAGACGAGCAGTACTTC
V: TRBV4-3; J: TRBJ2-7; D: -; size: -; CDR3: CASSQAYSYEQYF; DNA: TGCGCCAGCAGCCAAGCTTACTCCTACGAGCAGTACTTC
V: TRBV19; J: TRBJ2-1; D: -; size: few; CDR3: CASSVYRNEQFF; DNA: TGTGCCAGTAGTGTGTACAGGAATGAGCAGTTCTTC
V: TRBV29-1; J: TRBJ2-3; D: TRBD1; size: -; CDR3: CSVETGTGGLDTQYF; DNA: TGCAGCGTTGAAACCGGGACAGGGGGTTTAGATACGCAGTATTTT
V: TRBV18; J: TRBJ2-2; D: -; size: few; CDR3: CASSPTTPNTGELFF; DNA: TGTGCCAGCTCACCAACTACACCGAACACCGGGGAGCTGTTTTTT
V: TRBV30; J: TRBJ2-7; D: -; size: few; CDR3: CAWSGTRDSSYEQYF; DNA: TGTGCCTGGAGTGGGACGCGGGACAGCTCCTACGAGCAGTACTTC
V: TRBV7-2; J: TRBJ2-6; D: -; size: few; CDR3: CASSLVGGANVLTF; DNA: TGTGCCAGCAGCTTAGTGGGTGGGGCCAACGTCCTGACTTTC
V: TRBV15; J: TRBJ2-3; D: TRBD2; size: few; CDR3: CATSRDFSSGETTDTQYF; DNA: TGTGCCACCAGCAGAGATTTTAGTAGCGGGGAGACCACAGATACGCAGTATTTT
V: TRBV6-6; J: TRBJ2-7; D: -; size: few; CDR3: CASSRDLTPLDF; DNA: TGTGCCAGCAGTAGGGACTTAACCCCCTTGGACTTC
V: TRBV28; J: TRBJ2-1; D: -; size: -; CDR3: CASSSQDNEQFF; DNA: TGTGCCAGCAGTTCCCAAGACAATGAGCAGTTCTTC
V: TRBV5-1; J: TRBJ1-1; D: -; size: few; CDR3: CASSGTHTEAFF; DNA: TGCGCCAGCAGCGGGACTCACACTGAAGCTTTCTTT
V: TRBV11-2; J: TRBJ1-6; D: -; size: -; CDR3: CASSFLRPNSPLHF; DNA: TGTGCCAGCAGCTTCCTACGTCCCAATTCACCCCTCCACTTT
V: TRBV5-1; J: TRBJ2-5; D: TRBD2; size: -; CDR3: CASSLGTSGQETQYF; DNA: TGCGCCAGCAGCTTGGGAACTAGCGGACAAGAGACCCAGTACTTC
V: TRBV28; J: TRBJ1-4; D: -; size: few; CDR3: CASSSAGGGEKLFF; DNA: TGTGCCAGCAGTTCCGCAGGAGGAGGTGAAAAACTGTTTTTT
V: TRBV28; J: TRBJ1-2; D: -; size: -; CDR3: CASSLWAGALSYGYTF; DNA: TGTGCCAGCAGTTTATGGGCAGGGGCCTTAAGCTATGGCTACACCTTC
V: TRBV19; J: TRBJ2-5; D: TRBD2; size: -; CDR3: CASSTSWGAGQETQYF; DNA: TGTGCCAGTAGTACGTCTTGGGGAGCGGGGCAAGAGACCCAGTACTTC
V: TRBV5-8; J: TRBJ1-2; D: -; size: few; CDR3: CASSLRQGTNYGYTF; DNA: TGTGCCAGCAGCTTGCGGCAGGGAACAAACTATGGCTACACCTTC
V: TRBV7-3; J: TRBJ2-5; D: TRBD2; size: few; CDR3: CASSLGRTSGRETQYF; DNA: TGTGCCAGCAGCTTGGGGCGGACTAGCGGGAGGGAGACCCAGTACTTC
V: TRBV2; J: TRBJ1-5; D: TRBD1; size: few; CDR3: CASMGTVSNQPQHF; DNA: TGTGCCAGCATGGGGACAGTTAGCAATCAGCCCCAGCATTTT
V: TRBV4-3; J: TRBJ1-5; D: TRBD1; size: -; CDR3: CASSQDRGSVGNQPQHF; DNA: TGCGCCAGCAGCCAAGACAGGGGGTCGGTTGGCAATCAGCCCCAGCATTTT
V: TRBV5-1; J: TRBJ2-3; D: TRBD2; size: -; CDR3: CASSLEILGLAGTDTQYF; DNA: TGCGCCAGCAGCTTGGAGATTTTGGGACTAGCGGGGACAGATACGCAGTATTTT
V: TRBV6-6; J: TRBJ2-7; D: -; size: -; CDR3: CASSPRGYEQYF; DNA: TGTGCCAGCAGCCCCAGGGGTTACGAGCAGTACTTC
V: TRBV6-5; J: TRBJ2-7; D: TRBD1; size: -; CDR3: CASSGHRGLTYEQYF; DNA: TGTGCCAGCAGTGGCCACAGGGGGCTGACCTACGAGCAGTACTTC
V: TRBV4-3; J: TRBJ2-7; D: TRBD2; size: -; CDR3: CASSQMTSGDSYEQYF; DNA: TGCGCCAGCAGCCAAATGACTAGCGGGGACTCCTACGAGCAGTACTTC
V: TRBV27; J: TRBJ1-4; D: TRBD1; size: -; CDR3: CASSRDSSREKLFF; DNA: TGTGCCAGCAGTCGGGACAGTTCAAGGGAAAAACTGTTTTTT
V: TRBV7-8; J: TRBJ2-1; D: -; size: -; CDR3: CASSLMRWNEQFF; DNA: TGTGCCAGCAGCTTAATGAGATGGAATGAGCAGTTCTTC
V: TRBV28; J: TRBJ1-5; D: -; size: few; CDR3: CASKTVNQPQHF; DNA: TGTGCCAGCAAAACCGTTAATCAGCCCCAGCATTTT
V: TRBV5-4; J: TRBJ2-6; D: -; size: -; CDR3: CASSSQLGAGANVLTF; DNA: TGTGCCAGCAGCAGCCAACTGGGGGCTGGGGCCAACGTCCTGACTTTC
V: TRBV7-2; J: TRBJ2-3; D: TRBD1; size: -; CDR3: CASSQRLQGTADTQYF; DNA: TGTGCCAGCAGTCAAAGATTACAGGGGACCGCAGATACGCAGTATTTT
V: TRBV23-1; J: TRBJ1-6; D: TRBD1; size: -; CDR3: CASSQFRWGDSLNSPLHF; DNA: TGCGCCAGCAGTCAATTCCGGTGGGGGGACAGCCTTAATTCACCCCTCCACTTT